The source of this T cell receptor beta chain is a study of blood T cell repertoires in COVID-19. Across the whole study: There were acute and convalescent COVID-19 samples, and they came from the United States, Italy and Spain.

The authors' processing: Nucleated cell number was recorded as an estimate derived from reference gene primer amplification. Libraries were prepared by immunoSEQ multiplex PCR; TCRdb keeps only in-frame clonotypes and omits some of them. The DNA gave D and trimming, while V, J and clone size come from that table. The data show about 210,000 clones, 70% to 90% seen once. This CDR3 contains 17 residues. Germline CDR1 reads LGHDT; CDR2 reads YNNKEL (reference sequence). With V trimmed by 3 bases and J by 4 bases, 10 bases remained unmatched. The sample comprised peripheral blood. The J gene is TRBJ2-1, the V gene TRBV3-1 (or the pseudogene TRBV3-2), with 9 bases fitting TRBD2. The TCR originated in a human donor in a cohort sampled during active COVID-19. CDR3 DNA sequence: TGTGCCAGCAGCCACCGATACCTAGCGGGGTATTACAATGAGCAGTTCTTC. Translation gives CASSHRYLAGYYNEQFF.